The present TCR beta chain was sequenced within a study of T cell repertoires in cytomegalovirus infection. Looking at the study overall: Indications of both CMV infection and matching HLA type were provided by public TCR beta signatures. Whole-study results and caveats: The ex vivo response showed dominance by HLA-C-restricted CMV-specific TCR beta clonotypes.

A word on this clonotype: Its antigen remains unidentified.

Germline trimming cut 7 bases from V and 1 base from J; bases unmatched to any gene: 13. Germline CDR1 LNHDA, CDR2 SQIVND (reference sequence). This CDR3 comprises 17 residues. TCRdb re-derived calls from the reads in MiXCR, one entry per CDR3 protein. The top ten clones hold around a sixth of a sample with roughly 700,000 distinct CDR3 sequences, around 30% of them seen once. This sequence was found in a human donor in good health (CMV status not recorded). Some clones in this sample may be carry-over from other donors' samples. The chain uses TRBV19 and TRBJ1-5; TRBD1 aligns across 7 bases. Sequenced material: cultured PBMCs, taken from culture after CMV antigen stimulation. DNA of the CDR3: TGTGCCAGTAATGGGCAGGGGGGGGTGTGGAGCAATCAGCCCCAGCATTTT. This gives the protein CASNGQGGVWSNQPQHF.